This note documents a single TCR beta chain sequence. This sample is drawn from a study of blood T cell repertoires in COVID-19. Study background: Acute and convalescent COVID-19 specimens originated in the United States, Italy and Spain.

Everyone who took part was roughly 18 to 89 years old, and they came from 24 US areas. Grouping used clinical history reported by participants in a survey and questionnaire. In the original processing: Amplification of reference gene primers provided the estimated nucleated cell counts. Clones were sequenced by immunoSEQ multiplex PCR, and TCRdb holds only the in-frame ones, with some missing. D and trimming come from the DNA, and the V and J calls and clone size come from that table. The sample contains about 270,000 clones, roughly 93% of which appear only once. Germline V CDR1 and CDR2: KGHSH, LQKENI. The J segment lost 7 bases and the V segment lost 6 bases, leaving 6 bases of the junction unmatched. The CDR3 covers 14 residues.

The sequence came from a woman aged 40-49 years with acute COVID-19. What was sequenced was PBMCs or T cells enriched from blood (not recorded which). The V and J genes are TRBV18 and TRBJ1-4; 9 bases are a match to TRBD1. The CDR3 bases are TGTGCCAGCTCGCCGGGACAGGGACGTGAAAAACTGTTTTTT. It codes for CASSPGQGREKLFF. Complete variable domain (other parts from reference TRBV18 and TRBJ1-4): NAGVMQNPRHLVRRRGQEARLRCSPMKGHSHVYWYRQLPEEGLKFMVYLQKENIIDESGMPKERFSAEFPKEGPSILRIQQVVRGDSAAYFCASSPGQGREKLFFGSGTQLSVL.